Sequencing of this T cell receptor (beta chain) was carried out in a study of T cells in localized non-small cell lung cancer. Study conclusions and caveats: In adjacent lung, a median roughly 62 of the top 100 tumor clones were found. Tumor showed lower T cell clonality than uninvolved adjacent lung, where it was highest.

Looked up from germline, CDR1 is SGHNT and CDR2 is YENEEA. The CDR3 contains 14 residues. The V end was cut by 3 bases, the J end by 3 bases, with 10 bases between. In its sample, this clone is medium-sized (0.01 to 0.1%). Its specificity is unknown. Using immunoSEQ multiplex PCR, the repertoire was profiled, and TCRdb retains in-frame clones only, with some absent. The sample consists of approximately 1,500 clones, roughly a fifth of them appearing once. The sequence came from a male donor at least 60 years old with stage III squamous cell lung carcinoma. The sequencing here drew on normal lung tissue next to the tumor, taken before any cancer treatment. This chain links TRBV11-3 with TRBJ2-3; D not certain. CDR3 in DNA: TGTGCCAGCAGCTTGGCTCTGAAGACAGATACGCAGTATTTT. Its translation: CASSLALKTDTQYF.